Listed below are T cell receptor beta chains from one sample, sequenced in a study of beta chain features in type 1 diabetes. The data were produced by immunoSEQ multiplex PCR, yet TCRdb's version contains in-frame clones alone and is incomplete. The sample lists 360,000 or so clones; about 20% were seen once. Sequencing used naive CD4+ T cells from blood. These receptors all come from a woman between 18 and 29 years old in good health. Each CDR3 is given with its conserved first and last residue. A D gene is named only where the DNA matches it firmly. Not all rows give a size; the values are once, few, many and, for expanded clones, a class.

j_call	v_call	clone_size	d_call	cdr3_nt	cdr3_aa
TRBJ1-1	TRBV20-1	few	NA	TGCAGTGCTGCGAGGGAGATTGAAGCTTTCTTT	CSAAREIEAFF
TRBJ1-2	TRBV5-1	few	NA	TGCGCCAGCAGCTTGGCCGACTATGGCTACACCTTC	CASSLADYGYTF
TRBJ2-5	TRBV9	NA	NA	TGTGCCAGCAGCGTTGGACAGTGGGATCTGGAGACCCAGTACTTC	CASSVGQWDLETQYF
TRBJ1-4	TRBV29-1	NA	NA	TGCAGCGTTGCTCTGCAGGCTAATGAAAAACTGTTTTTT	CSVALQANEKLFF
TRBJ1-1	TRBV7-9	NA	TRBD1	TGTGCCAGCAGCCCCAGACAGGGCTCACCCTGGGGCACTGAAGCTTTCTTT	CASSPRQGSPWGTEAFF
TRBJ2-1	TRBV5-4	NA	TRBD2	TGTGCCAGCAGGGGGGCGGGACTAGCGGGGGACAATGAGCAGTTCTTC	CASRGAGLAGDNEQFF
TRBJ2-1	TRBV5-4	few	TRBD1	TGTGCCAGCAGCCCCGGACAGGGGATCTACAATGAGCAGTTCTTC	CASSPGQGIYNEQFF
TRBJ2-5	TRBV5-4	few	NA	TGTGCCAGCAGCTTGGAGGTATTAGGGGACCAAGAGACCCAGTACTTC	CASSLEVLGDQETQYF
TRBJ2-2	TRBV7-2	NA	NA	TGTGCCAGCAGCTGGACAGTAGCGAACACCGGGGAGCTGTTTTTT	CASSWTVANTGELFF
TRBJ2-1	TRBV5-4	few	NA	TGTGCCAGCAGCTTAGACAGCTACAATGAGCAGTTCTTC	CASSLDSYNEQFF
TRBJ1-2	TRBV30	NA	TRBD1	TGTGCCTGGAGCGAATACGGGACAGCAAACTATGGCTACACCTTC	CAWSEYGTANYGYTF
TRBJ1-3	TRBV5-1	NA	TRBD1	TGCGCCAGCAGCTACTCCTCACCGGGACAGGGAGAGACCATATATTTT	CASSYSSPGQGETIYF
TRBJ1-5	TRBV7-2	NA	NA	TGTGCCAGCAGCTGGGTTCCAGGGGACAATCAGCCCCAGCATTTT	CASSWVPGDNQPQHF
TRBJ1-2	TRBV27	NA	TRBD1	TGTGCCAGCAGTTTTGACAGGGGATCGAATGGCTACACCTTC	CASSFDRGSNGYTF